The 19 T cell receptor beta chains reported below all come from one sample, sequenced in a study of cytomegalovirus exposure and HLA in healthy donors. Both 60 Vbeta primers and 13 Jbeta primers went into the PCR. Repertoires were generated with immunoSEQ multiplex PCR, while TCRdb's copy carries only in-frame clones and drops some. The sample's table shows 110,000 to 150,000 clones. The specimen was PBMCs. Source of these receptors: a male donor in good health and CMV-seronegative.

This rearrangement joins TRBV4-2 to TRBJ2-1; TRBD2 is a possible D gene (5 bases). V shed 1 base and J shed 7 bases, with 8 bases lying between them. The CDR3 extends over 13 amino acids. In germline, CDR1 is LGHNA, CDR2 YNFKEQ. This CDR3 is CASSQGSGNEQFF. The CDR3 DNA reads TGTGCCAGCAGCCAAGGATCGGGAAATGAGCAGTTCTTC.

DNA of the CDR3: TGCAGCGTTGGGACTAGCGGGAGTAGAGATACGCAGTATTTT. Residues: CSVGTSGSRDTQYF. The chain links TRBV29-1 to TRBJ2-3, with 13 bases that match TRBD2. This CDR3 region has 14 residues. V lost 4 bases, J lost 5 bases, and 3 bases stayed unmatched. Germline V CDR1 and CDR2: SQVTM, ANQGSEA.

V gene TRBV13 combines with J gene TRBJ2-7; D uncertain. This CDR3 comprises 14 residues. V gave up 1 base and J gave up 6 bases, with 13 bases separating them. Germline assignment: CDR1 PRHDT and CDR2 FYEKMQ (reference sequence). The DNA for the CDR3 is TGTGCCAGCAGCTTAGACCCTCTAGGCGGCGAGCAGTACTTC. This encodes CASSLDPLGGEQYF.

As for this clone: An end of the junction does not agree with germline; a read error may underlie this. This chain uses TRBV18 with TRBJ1-2; D is ambiguous. This CDR3 spans 12 amino acids. Germline CDR1 and CDR2: KGHSH and LQKENI. The CDR3 spells CASSPDAGGNNF. The CDR3 DNA is TGTGCCAGCTCACCGGACGCCGGCGGGAACAACTTC.

J is TRBJ1-1 and V is TRBV7-8, with TRBD1 identical over 8 bases. The trim removed 5 bases at V and 2 bases at J, leaving 7 bases unmatched. Germline V lookup: CDR1 SGHVS, CDR2 FQNEAQ. The CDR3 totals 15 residues. The CDR3: CASSAYRGINTEAFF. The CDR3 DNA reads TGTGCCAGCAGCGCTTACAGGGGGATAAACACTGAAGCTTTCTTT.

The rearrangement joins TRBV4-1 to TRBJ2-7; TRBD2 matches at 14 bases. CDR1 and CDR2 (germline): MGHRA, YSYEKL. The V segment lost 1 base and the J segment 7 bases; nucleotides outside the gene matches: 6. The CDR3 totals 16 residues. DNA of the CDR3: TGCGCCAGCAGCCAAGGACTAGCGGGGGGGCCTTGGGAGCAGTACTTC. This translates into CASSQGLAGGPWEQYF.

The chain links TRBV10-3 to TRBJ2-7, with TRBD1 identical over 10 bases. The V and J ends lost 6 bases and 3 bases, in that order; junction bases with no gene match: 5. CDR1 ENHRY and CDR2 SYGVKD come from the germline V gene. The CDR3 is 14 residues long. DNA of the CDR3: TGTGCCATCAGCCCTGGGACAGGGGACTACGAGCAGTACTTC. It codes for CAISPGTGDYEQYF.

The V gene is TRBV27, the J gene TRBJ2-1, with a weak D call TRBD2 (6 bases). Germline CDR1 is MNHEY and CDR2 is SMNVEV (reference sequence). V was cut by 6 bases and J by 2 bases, with 11 bases left in between. CDR3 length: 14 residues. Here the CDR3 reads CASRERATYNEQFF. In DNA, the CDR3 is TGTGCCAGCAGGGAGCGGGCTACCTACAATGAGCAGTTCTTC.

The rearrangement joins TRBV5-6 to TRBJ1-5; TRBD1 matches at 7 bases. Germline V lookup: CDR1 SGHDT, CDR2 YYEEEE. V was clipped by 0 bases and J by 6 bases; unmatched bases: 9. This CDR3 has 16 residues. This chain's CDR3 is CASSLAQGGRIQPQHF. The CDR3 nucleotides read TGTGCCAGCAGCTTGGCTCAGGGGGGTCGGATTCAGCCCCAGCATTTT.

The chain joins TRBV5-1 to TRBJ2-2; a possible D gene is TRBD2 (6 bases). The V and J ends lost 4 bases and 6 bases respectively, with 10 bases between them. This CDR3 is built from 13 residues. Germline V lookup: CDR1 SGHRS, CDR2 YFSETQ. CDR3 protein: CASSHGGSGELFF. CDR3 coding DNA: TGCGCCAGCAGCCATGGGGGGTCCGGGGAGCTGTTTTTT.

The genes are TRBV2 and TRBJ2-3; TRBD1 agrees at 8 bases. Germline-derived CDR1 and CDR2 are SNHLY and FYNNEI. Trimming cost V 6 bases and J 5 bases; bases outside gene matches: 7. This CDR3 has 14 amino acids. In nucleotides, the CDR3 is TGTGCCAGCAGAGTGGACAGGGCTGGAGATACGCAGTATTTT. Its protein product is CASRVDRAGDTQYF.

The chain has TRBV7-9 and TRBJ2-1; D perhaps matches TRBD1 (5 bases). Trimming cost V 2 bases and J 14 bases, with 22 bases left between them. There are 15 residues in the CDR3. Per germline, CDR1 SEHNR and CDR2 FQNEAQ (reference sequence). CDR3 sequence (DNA): TGTGCCAGCAGCTTACGCTTGGATTGGGGCCTTCGAGAGTTCTTC. The encoded protein is CASSLRLDWGLREFF. Supplemented by reference TRBV7-9 and TRBJ2-1, the full variable domain reads DTGVSQNPRHKITKRGQNVTFRCDPISEHNRLYWYRQTLGQGPEFLTYFQNEAQLEKSRLLSDRFSAERPKGSFSTLEIQRTEQGDSAMYLCASSLRLDWGLREFFGPGTRLTVL.

The chain has TRBV6-5 and TRBJ2-3, with 8 bases lining up with TRBD2. This CDR3 is 14 amino acids long. Per the germline V gene, CDR1 is MNHEY and CDR2 is SVGAGI. Trimming at V came to 4 bases and at J to 0 bases, leaving 0 bases not matched to a gene. The CDR3 sequence is CASSLAGSTDTQYF. The CDR3 region has the DNA TGTGCCAGCAGTTTAGCGGGGAGCACAGATACGCAGTATTTT.

The J gene is TRBJ1-5, the V gene TRBV4-2, with D possibly matching TRBD1 (5 bases). Trimming cost V 4 bases and J 2 bases, with 12 bases left between them. The CDR3 is 15 amino acids. Germline V gives CDR1 LGHNA, CDR2 YNFKEQ. The CDR3 region is CASSPQRGGNQPQHF. The CDR3 DNA reads as TGTGCCAGCAGCCCCCAGCGGGGGGGCAATCAGCCCCAGCATTTT.

This chain's CDR3 is CASTRADNYGYTF. The CDR3, as DNA: TGTGCCAGTACCAGGGCAGATAACTATGGCTACACCTTC. The chain uses TRBV19 and TRBJ1-2, with D perhaps matching TRBD1 (5 bases). Per germline, CDR1 LNHDA and CDR2 SQIVND (reference sequence). V was shortened by 7 bases and J by 1 base, with 10 bases between the two germline ends. The CDR3 sequence is 13 residues long.

The chain employs TRBV7-6 and TRBJ1-5, with TRBD1 as a possible D gene (6 bases). The CDR3 contains 13 residues. From germline, CDR1 is SGHVS and CDR2 FNYEAQ. Trimming shortened V by 4 bases and J by 7 bases, and 11 bases separated the two germline ends. CDR3 bases: TGTGCCAGCAGCTCACAGGGATCACAGCCCCAGCATTTT. This codes for CASSSQGSQPQHF.

The V gene is TRBV6-6, the J gene TRBJ2-7, with 10 bases that match TRBD1. After removal of 6 bases from V and 6 bases from J, the junction contained 5 bases not matched to a gene. The CDR3 runs 13 residues. Germline CDR1 MNHNY, CDR2 SVGAGI (reference sequence). The CDR3 loop reads CASRGQGWREQYF. Written as DNA, the CDR3 is TGTGCCAGCAGGGGACAGGGGTGGCGCGAGCAGTACTTC.

The CDR3 DNA is TGTGCCAGCAAAACAGATCTTCAGCCCCAGCATTTT. Translated, it gives CASKTDLQPQHF. The chain combines TRBV28 with TRBJ1-5; D is undetermined. Trimming removed 7 bases at V and 6 bases at J, with 10 bases between. CDR1 and CDR2 from the germline V gene are MDHEN and SYDVKM. The length of the CDR3 is 12 residues.

V gene TRBV18 combines with J gene TRBJ2-5, with D hard to call. V was cut by 4 bases and J by 2 bases, with 11 bases left in between. The CDR3 is 14 residues long. Germline assignment: CDR1 KGHSH and CDR2 LQKENI. The DNA for the CDR3 is TGTGCCAGCTCACTATCCGGGTCTCAAGAGACCCAGTACTTC. Translated: CASSLSGSQETQYF.